This entry lists 24 T cell receptor beta chains sequenced from one sample in a study of T cell repertoires in cytomegalovirus infection. What these receptors recognize is not known. From the reads, TCRdb called clonotypes with MiXCR, one entry per CDR3 protein. The table lists 700,000 to 900,000 distinct CDR3 sequences, roughly 28% of them singletons, with approximately 14% in the top ten. The specimen comprised cultured CD8+ T cells from PBMCs, sampled from culture after CMV antigen stimulation. These receptors all come from a human donor in good health (CMV status not recorded). Some clones in this sample may be carry-over from other donors' samples.

Only a few counts were recorded for this clonotype. This chain connects TRBV7-6 to TRBJ2-2, with 7 positions matching TRBD1. This CDR3 is 16 amino acids long. The germline V gene has CDR1 SGHVS and CDR2 FNYEAQ. Trimming took 3 bases from V and 7 from J; bases not matched to a gene: 11. The CDR3 loop is CASSLTGYLPIGELFF. CDR3 nucleotide sequence: TGTGCCAGCAGCTTGACAGGGTATTTACCAATCGGGGAGCTGTTTTTT.

This sequence joins TRBV2 and TRBJ1-6; D remains unclear. This CDR3 region has 13 residues. The V gene lost 2 bases and the J gene lost 5 bases, with 4 bases spanning the gap. Germline V gene sequence: CDR1 SNHLY, CDR2 FYNNEI. CDR3 protein: CASSENNNSPLHF. The CDR3 DNA reads as TGTGCCAGCAGTGAAAACAATAATTCACCCCTCCACTTT.

A few counts support this clonotype. The chain recombines TRBV7-8 with TRBJ1-1, with no clear D. V was pared by 2 bases and J by 1 base, with 14 bases between. The germline CDR1 and CDR2 sequences are SGHVS and FQNEAQ. The CDR3 is made up of 16 amino acids. Written as DNA, the CDR3 is TGTGCCAGCAGCTTAAAGTGGGGAAACCAGAACACTGAAGCTTTCTTT. Translated, it gives CASSLKWGNQNTEAFF.

The CDR3 here is CASSPRQGFYNEQFF. DNA of the CDR3: TGTGCCAGCAGCCCCCGACAGGGGTTCTACAATGAGCAGTTCTTC. The chain couples TRBV7-9 to TRBJ2-1; 8 nucleotides agree with TRBD1. V shed 5 bases and J 3 bases; nucleotides not matched to a gene: 6. Germline values: CDR1 SEHNR, CDR2 FQNEAQ (reference sequence). CDR3 length equals 15 residues.

This clonotype occurred a few times. The chain is built from TRBV7-8 and TRBJ2-5; tentatively, D is TRBD2 (5 bases). Germline CDR1 reads SGHVS; CDR2 reads FQNEAQ. The germline V and J ends were trimmed by 5 bases and 7 bases, with 20 bases remaining between them. The CDR3 sequence is 15 residues long. CDR3 bases: TGTGCCAGCAGCCCCGACTTGGAGGCCTCTGGGACCCAGTACTTC. Amino acids: CASSPDLEASGTQYF.

This clonotype was detected only a few times. V and J are TRBV19 and TRBJ1-1, with 10 bases lining up with TRBD1. Germline V gives CDR1 LNHDA, CDR2 SQIVND (reference sequence). V dropped 8 bases and J dropped 4; count of bases not matched to a gene: 13. CDR3 length: 16 residues. The DNA for the CDR3 is TGTGCCAGTGGACCCGGGACAGGGGTGTCGAGCACTGAAGCTTTCTTT. This translates into CASGPGTGVSSTEAFF.

The CDR3 bases are TGCGCCAGTTCCCTTGGCCCAGGGATGAACACTGAAGCTTTCTTT. It encodes CASSLGPGMNTEAFF. V usage is TRBV4-1 and J usage is TRBJ1-1; a possible D gene is TRBD1 (5 bases). This CDR3 comprises 15 residues. The germline gives CDR1 MGHRA, CDR2 YSYEKL. V lost 9 bases to trimming and J lost 0 bases, with 17 bases between them.

The V call is TRBV6-5, the J call TRBJ2-7; perhaps TRBD2 as D (5 bases). V shed 5 bases and J shed 2 bases, with 16 bases lying between them. The CDR3 spans 15 residues. Germline assignment: CDR1 MNHEY and CDR2 SVGAGI. The CDR3 DNA follows: TGTGCCAGCAGTGCTGGACTGAATCCCACCTACGAGCAGTACGTC. Its protein is CASSAGLNPTYEQYV.

This clonotype occurred a few times. This chain links TRBV7-6 with TRBJ2-2, with unresolved D. Germline-derived CDR1 and CDR2 are SGHVS and FNYEAQ. Trimming left V 5 bases short and J 7 bases short, with 8 bases between. This CDR3 spans 12 amino acids. CDR3 sequence: CASSRAYGELFF. The CDR3 nucleotides are TGTGCCAGCAGCCGGGCTTACGGGGAGCTGTTTTTT.

This clonotype was seen just once. The CDR3 region has the DNA TGTGCCAGCAGTTGGAACTTAAAAGGGGCCAACGTCCTGACTTTC. Its protein is CASSWNLKGANVLTF. V usage is TRBV12-3 or TRBV12-4 and J usage is TRBJ2-6; no firm D call. V gave up 4 bases and J gave up 4 bases, with 11 bases separating them. The CDR3 loop spans 15 amino acids.

This clonotype was found many times. The CDR3 reads CAITGTGTEAFF. CDR3 bases: TGTGCTATCACAGGGACAGGGACTGAAGCTTTCTTT. This chain links TRBV12-3 or TRBV12-4 with TRBJ1-1, with 9 nucleotides matching TRBD1. The CDR3 is made up of 12 amino acids.

This clonotype was seen ten or more times. The V and J genes are TRBV4-3 and TRBJ2-1, with TRBD2 matching over 8 bases. J was trimmed by 10 bases and V by 3 bases; bases with no gene match: 20. Looked up from germline, CDR1 is LGHNA and CDR2 is YSLEER. The CDR3 runs 18 residues. The CDR3 nucleotides read TGCGCCAGCAGCCATCTCTCGCGTGATAGCGGGGTGCTATACGAGCAGTTCTTC. This gives the protein CASSHLSRDSGVLYEQFF.

This clonotype was seen once. The chain employs TRBV12-3 or TRBV12-4 and TRBJ1-2, with D tentatively TRBD1 (5 bases). The CDR3 is 12 residues long. Trimming left V 10 bases short and J 4 bases short, with 13 bases between. This CDR3 is CATSTAIYGYTF. The CDR3 DNA reads TGTGCCACGTCGACAGCGATCTATGGCTACACCTTC.

V is TRBV6-6 and J is TRBJ2-7; 9 bases are a match to TRBD2. V shed 3 bases and J 0 bases; nucleotides not matched to a gene: 3. Germline V lookup: CDR1 MNHNY, CDR2 SVGAGI (reference sequence). This CDR3 is 15 amino acids long. This chain's CDR3 is CASSYAGGPSYEQYF. The DNA for the CDR3 is TGTGCCAGCAGTTATGCGGGGGGGCCCTCCTACGAGCAGTACTTC.

Details on this clonotype: It may be a read error: a sequence one base away is much more abundant. The chain is built from TRBV4-1 and TRBJ2-1; unclear D gene. The germline V gene has CDR1 MGHRA and CDR2 YSYEKL. With 0 bases removed from V and 8 bases from J, the gap between germline ends came to 5 bases. The CDR3 length is 12 residues. CDR3 in DNA: TGCGCCAGCAGCCAAGATGGGTATGAGCAGTTCTTC. Its protein is CASSQDGYEQFF.

Comment on this clonotype: Sequence at one end of the junction differs from germline and may be a read error. The rearrangement joins TRBV20-1 to TRBJ2-2; weak D call: TRBD2 (7 bases). This CDR3 is 14 amino acids long. CDR1 is DFQATT, CDR2 SNEGSKA, per germline (reference sequence). CDR3 DNA sequence: TGCAGTACTAGAGGGGGAGGGGCGGACGGGGAGCTGTTTTTT. Its protein is CSTRGGGADGELFF.

This chain joins TRBV12-3 or TRBV12-4 and TRBJ2-7; 13 positions agree with TRBD2. The junction had 14 bases not matched to a gene; V was cut back by 5 bases and J by 4 bases. CDR3 length equals 18 residues. Here the CDR3 DNA reads TGTGCCAGCAGTCTTCGACTAGCGGGGGGCGACCGGAAGTACGAGCAGTACTTC. Translation gives CASSLRLAGGDRKYEQYF.

This chain links TRBV6-8 with TRBJ2-7; 9 bases line up with TRBD1. J gave up 2 bases and V 10 bases, and 3 bases lay outside the gene matches. The CDR3 loop spans 12 amino acids. The germline V gene has CDR1 MNHGY and CDR2 SAAAGT. CDR3 coding DNA: TGTGCCACCCGGACAGGGGCCTACGAGCAGTACGTC. It translates to CATRTGAYEQYV.

The CDR3 protein is CASSPITTEVNSPLHF. DNA of the CDR3: TGCGCCAGCAGCCCCATCACGACAGAAGTTAATTCACCCCTCCACTTT. This chain connects TRBV4-1 to TRBJ1-6, with D possibly TRBD1 on 5 matching bases. Trimming pared 4 bases from V and 6 bases from J, leaving 16 bases between. Germline loops: CDR1 MGHRA, CDR2 YSYEKL. This CDR3 is built from 16 residues.

The CDR3 DNA follows: TGCAGTGCCAAAGAGACTAGCGGGCCCTATACGCAGTATTTT. This encodes CSAKETSGPYTQYF. The J gene is TRBJ2-3, the V gene TRBV20-1, with 10 bases aligning to TRBD2. J lost 7 bases, V lost 6 bases, and 10 bases had no gene match. The germline V gene encodes CDR1 DFQATT and CDR2 SNEGSKA (reference sequence). The CDR3 loop spans 14 amino acids.

This clonotype has just a few counts. The rearrangement joins TRBV6-1 to TRBJ1-3; the D gene is possibly TRBD1 (6 bases). The CDR3 consists of 15 residues. V was pared by 8 bases and J by 0 bases, with 14 bases between. Per the germline V gene, CDR1 is MNHNS and CDR2 is SASEGT. The CDR3 sequence: CASRGGGNSGNTIYF. In DNA form, the CDR3 reads TGTGCCAGCCGAGGGGGGGGTAACTCTGGAAACACCATATATTTT.

This clonotype was counted many times. The chain has TRBV19 and TRBJ2-1; 8 nucleotides match TRBD1. The CDR3 length is 22 residues. Trimming removed 1 base from V and 0 bases from J; junction bases left unmatched: 20. Germline CDR1 LNHDA, CDR2 SQIVND (reference sequence). This chain's CDR3 is CASSIGRGADRAHPSSYNEQFF. CDR3 DNA: TGTGCCAGTAGTATAGGGAGGGGTGCGGACAGGGCCCACCCGAGCTCCTACAATGAGCAGTTCTTC.

This clonotype has just a few counts. The chain uses TRBV27 and TRBJ1-2, with D possibly matching TRBD1 (6 bases). V was shortened by 2 bases and J by 6 bases, with 10 bases between the two germline ends. This CDR3 contains 13 residues. Per the germline V gene, CDR1 is MNHEY and CDR2 is SMNVEV (reference sequence). The CDR3 loop reads CASSLRGGDGYTF. DNA of the CDR3: TGTGCCAGCAGTTTACGGGGGGGCGATGGCTACACCTTC.

The table lists this clonotype with a few counts. V gene TRBV12-3 or TRBV12-4 combines with J gene TRBJ1-1; 7 positions agree with TRBD1. This CDR3 contains 16 residues. Trimming took 6 bases from V and 7 from J; bases not matched to a gene: 17. The DNA of the CDR3 is TGTGCCAGCAGCCCCTTCGACAGGGAAGAACGAGTTGAAGCTTTCTTT. As protein: CASSPFDREERVEAFF.